Reported below is one T cell receptor (beta chain). The target antigen is unknown. This table comes from immunoSEQ multiplex PCR, and its TCRdb copy is limited to in-frame clones, with some not included. This repertoire shows about 2 million clones, approximately 94% found once; its top ten account for about 1.1%. Germline assignment: CDR1 SGHDT and CDR2 YYEEEE. Germline trimming cut 0 bases from V and 2 bases from J; bases unmatched to any gene: 7. This CDR3 region has 16 residues. This sample is part of a study of shared clonotypes between healthy human individuals. Findings and caveats of the study: The generation probabilities recorded for non-shared clonotypes fell below those of clonotypes shared by all four donors. With few donors, the genetic and exposure-history diversity represented was limited. The study sampled only blood, and tissue repertoires likely differ.

Naive CD8 cells lacked CD45RO and underwent positive selection for CCR7, leaving out terminally differentiated effector memory CD45RA+ cells. Caucasian adults residing in Nashville, Tennessee made up all the donors. V gene TRBV5-6 combines with J gene TRBJ2-5, with 7 bases lining up with TRBD1. The TCR originated in a man younger than 30 in good health. Material for sequencing was naive CD8+ T cells sorted from blood. The CDR3 sequence is CASSLGTGSEQETQYF. CDR3 sequence (DNA): TGTGCCAGCAGCTTGGGGACAGGATCAGAACAAGAGACCCAGTACTTC.